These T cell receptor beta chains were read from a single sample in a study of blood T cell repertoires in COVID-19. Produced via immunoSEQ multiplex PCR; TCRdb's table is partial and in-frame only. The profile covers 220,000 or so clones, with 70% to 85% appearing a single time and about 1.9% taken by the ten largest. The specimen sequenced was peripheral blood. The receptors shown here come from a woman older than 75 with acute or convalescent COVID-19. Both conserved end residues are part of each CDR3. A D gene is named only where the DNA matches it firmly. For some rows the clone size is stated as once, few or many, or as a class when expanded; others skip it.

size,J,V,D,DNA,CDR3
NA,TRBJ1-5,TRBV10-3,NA,TGTGCCGCCAGCCCAGGGGACAAAATTAGCAATCAGCCCCAGCATTTT,CAASPGDKISNQPQHF
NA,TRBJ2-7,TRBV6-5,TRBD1,TGTGCCAGCAGTTACTCCCCGACAGGGGGCTACGAGCAGTACTTC,CASSYSPTGGYEQYF
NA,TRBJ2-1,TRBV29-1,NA,TGCAGCGTTGAGGCGACAGGCTACAATGAGCAGTTCTTC,CSVEATGYNEQFF
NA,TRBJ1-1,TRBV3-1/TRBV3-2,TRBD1,TGTGCCGGGGCCGTCGCAGGGGGAATGACGGAAGCTTTCTTT,CAGAVAGGMTEAFF
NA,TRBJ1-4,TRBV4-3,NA,TGCGCCAGCAGCCAAGATTTCGACGGGAAAAAACTGTTTTTT,CASSQDFDGKKLFF
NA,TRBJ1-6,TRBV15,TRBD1,TGTGCCACCAGGGGAGGGGAACAGGGGGAAAACGCACCCCTCCACTTT,CATRGGEQGENAPLHF
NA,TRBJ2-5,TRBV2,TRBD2,TGTGCCTCCCGGGTCGCTTTAGCGGGAGCAGAGACCCAGTACTTC,CASRVALAGAETQYF
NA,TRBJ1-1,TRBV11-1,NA,TGTGCCAGCAGCTTAACAGGTACCGCAAACACTGAAGCTTTCTTT,CASSLTGTANTEAFF
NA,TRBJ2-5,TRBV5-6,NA,TGTGCCAGCAGCTTGGTGGGCGGGGCAGTTCAAGAGACCCAGTACTTC,CASSLVGGAVQETQYF
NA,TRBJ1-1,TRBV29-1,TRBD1,TGCAGCGGTCTACAGGGGTCCACTGAAGCTTTCTTT,CSGLQGSTEAFF
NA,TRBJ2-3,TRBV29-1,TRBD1,TGCAGCGCCCGTCCGTGGACAGGATCCACAGATACGCAGTATTTT,CSARPWTGSTDTQYF
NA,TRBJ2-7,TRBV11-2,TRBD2,TGTGCCAGCAGCTTAGTGAGGACTAGCGCCTTTCCAATCGAGCAGTACTTC,CASSLVRTSAFPIEQYF
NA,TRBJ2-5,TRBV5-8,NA,TGTGCCAGCAGGCTAGACGGAGAGACCCAGTACTTC,CASRLDGETQYF
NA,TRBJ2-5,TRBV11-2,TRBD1,TGTGCCAGCAGCTTAGAGGGGACAGGGAGGGTGGTAGAGACCCAGTACTTC,CASSLEGTGRVVETQYF
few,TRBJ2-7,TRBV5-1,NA,TGCGCCAGCAGCTTGGAGGACAGATCCTACGAGCAGTACTTC,CASSLEDRSYEQYF
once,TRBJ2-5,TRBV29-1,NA,TGCAGCCTCGGAGGGGCCGGGGAGACCCAGTACTTC,CSLGGAGETQYF
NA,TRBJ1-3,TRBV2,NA,TGTGCCAGCAGTGAGGGCAGGGGCTTTTCCACCTCTGGAAACACCATATATTTT,CASSEGRGFSTSGNTIYF
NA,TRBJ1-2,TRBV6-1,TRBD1,TGTGCCAGCAGTGAAGCCGGGACAGGCTATGGCTACACCTTC,CASSEAGTGYGYTF
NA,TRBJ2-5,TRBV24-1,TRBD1,TGTGCCACCAGTGAACATGGACAGGGGGTGCAAGAGACCCAGTACTTC,CATSEHGQGVQETQYF
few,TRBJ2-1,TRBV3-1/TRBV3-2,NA,TGTGCCAGCAGCCCACTGAGTGTTGATGAGCAGTTCTTC,CASSPLSVDEQFF
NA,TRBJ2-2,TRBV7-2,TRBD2,TGTGCCAGCAGCTTAGTAGCGGGGATCGGGGAGCTGTTTTTT,CASSLVAGIGELFF
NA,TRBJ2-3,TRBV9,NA,TGTGCCAGCAGCGTATCGCCCAGGGCTAGCACAGATACGCAGTATTTT,CASSVSPRASTDTQYF
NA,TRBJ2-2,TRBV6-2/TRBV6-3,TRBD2,TGTGCCAGCAGTTACTCGATAAGCTCCGGACTAGCGGGGAACACCGGGGAGCTGTTTTTT,CASSYSISSGLAGNTGELFF
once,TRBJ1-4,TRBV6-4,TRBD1,TGTGCCAGCAGTGACTCCTCGACAGGGGGTGGTAATGAAAAACTGTTTTTT,CASSDSSTGGGNEKLFF
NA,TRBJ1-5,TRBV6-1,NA,TGTGCCAGCAGTGGAGGACTCATTCGAGGCAATCAGCCCCAGCATTTT,CASSGGLIRGNQPQHF
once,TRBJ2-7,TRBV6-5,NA,TGTGCCAGCAGTTACGACGGGTACGAGCAGTACTTC,CASSYDGYEQYF
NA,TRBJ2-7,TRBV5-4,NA,TGTGCCAGCAGCTTGGAACAACGGAGTTACGAGCAGTACTTC,CASSLEQRSYEQYF
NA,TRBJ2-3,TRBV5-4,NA,TGTGCCAGCAGCCCGCAAAGGGTTGGGGGGGATACGCAGTATTTT,CASSPQRVGGDTQYF
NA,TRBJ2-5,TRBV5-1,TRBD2,TGCGCCAGCAGCCCTAGCGGGGGCCACCGGGAGACCCAGTACTTC,CASSPSGGHRETQYF
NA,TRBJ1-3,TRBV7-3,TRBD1,TGTGCCAGCAGCTTGGTGGGAACAGGGGGCTCTGGAAACACCATATATTTT,CASSLVGTGGSGNTIYF
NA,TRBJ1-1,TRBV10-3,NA,TGTGCCATCAGTGATGGCCAGTGGTCTGAAGCTTTCTTT,CAISDGQWSEAFF
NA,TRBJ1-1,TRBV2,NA,TGTGCCAGCAGTGAGATAGGGAGGGGGGCTTTCTTT,CASSEIGRGAFF
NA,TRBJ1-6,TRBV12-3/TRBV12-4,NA,TGTGCCAGCACCCGCGGGCATTCACCCCTCCACTTT,CASTRGHSPLHF
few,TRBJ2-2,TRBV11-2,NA,TGTGCCAGCAGCCACAGGGAAGGGAACACCGGGGAGCTGTTTTTT,CASSHREGNTGELFF
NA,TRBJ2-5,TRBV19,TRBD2,TGTGCCAGTAGCCCACTAGCGGGGGGCTCCACAGAGACCCAGTACTTC,CASSPLAGGSTETQYF
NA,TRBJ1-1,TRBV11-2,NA,TGTGCCAGCAGCCCGGACAGATCGAACACTGAAGCTTTCTTT,CASSPDRSNTEAFF
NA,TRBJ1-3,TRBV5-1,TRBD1,TGCGCCAGCAGCTCGGACAGGAGCTCTGGAAACACCATATATTTT,CASSSDRSSGNTIYF
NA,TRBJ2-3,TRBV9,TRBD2,TGTGCCAGCAGCGTTATGAGCGGGAGAGTGGCAGATACGCAGTATTTT,CASSVMSGRVADTQYF
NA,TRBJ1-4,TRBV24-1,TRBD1,TGTGCCACCATTAGGACAGGAGTGGGTAATGAAAAACTGTTTTTT,CATIRTGVGNEKLFF
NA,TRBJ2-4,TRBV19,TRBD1,TGTGCCAGTAGTATTGGGACAGGGGGCTTCTTAGCCAAAAACATTCAGTACTTC,CASSIGTGGFLAKNIQYF
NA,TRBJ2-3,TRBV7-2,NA,TGTGCCAGCACCCCGGGACTGAACACAGATACGCAGTATTTT,CASTPGLNTDTQYF
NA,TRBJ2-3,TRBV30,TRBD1,TGTGCCTGGAGTGGAGGACAGGGGGTCGTAGCTACGCAGTATTTT,CAWSGGQGVVATQYF
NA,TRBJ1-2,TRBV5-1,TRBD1,TGCGCCAGCAGCTCCCGACCTGACAGGGGTGACTATGGCTACACCTTC,CASSSRPDRGDYGYTF
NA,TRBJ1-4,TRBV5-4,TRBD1,TGTGCCAGCAGCCGGGCCTCAGGGGGCGCCCGGGAAAAACTGTTTTTT,CASSRASGGAREKLFF
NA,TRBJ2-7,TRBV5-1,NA,TGCGCCAGCAGCTTTTCGGGGTATTGGGACGAGCAGTACTTC,CASSFSGYWDEQYF
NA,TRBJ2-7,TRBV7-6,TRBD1,TGTGCCAGCAGCTTAACCGGACAGGGCCTTACCGAGCAGTACTTC,CASSLTGQGLTEQYF
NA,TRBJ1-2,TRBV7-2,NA,TGTGCCAGCAGCTTACCCCGGGGTTTTACCTATGGCTACACCTTC,CASSLPRGFTYGYTF
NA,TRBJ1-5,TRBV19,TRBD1,TGTGCCAGTAGTACCGGGACAGGGGTTCAGCCCCAGCATTTT,CASSTGTGVQPQHF
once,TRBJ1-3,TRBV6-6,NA,TGTGCCAGCAGTTCTCCCCAGGGATCTGGAAACACCATATATTTT,CASSSPQGSGNTIYF